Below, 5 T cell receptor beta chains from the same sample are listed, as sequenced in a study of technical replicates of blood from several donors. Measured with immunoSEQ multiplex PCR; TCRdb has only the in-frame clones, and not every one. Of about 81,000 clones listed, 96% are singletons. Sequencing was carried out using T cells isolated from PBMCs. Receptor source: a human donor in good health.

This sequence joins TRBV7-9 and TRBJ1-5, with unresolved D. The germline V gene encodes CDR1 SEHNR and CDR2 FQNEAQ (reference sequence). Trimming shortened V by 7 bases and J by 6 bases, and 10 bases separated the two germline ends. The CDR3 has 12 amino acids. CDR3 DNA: TGTGCCAGCAATTTCGGGGTTCAGCCCCAGCATTTT. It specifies CASNFGVQPQHF.

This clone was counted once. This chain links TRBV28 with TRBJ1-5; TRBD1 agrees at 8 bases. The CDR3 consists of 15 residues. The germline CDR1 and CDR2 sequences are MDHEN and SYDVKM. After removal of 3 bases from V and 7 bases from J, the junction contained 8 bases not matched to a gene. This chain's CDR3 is CASSFPGRGLQPQHF. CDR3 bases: TGTGCCAGCAGTTTCCCCGGCAGGGGGCTACAGCCCCAGCATTTT.

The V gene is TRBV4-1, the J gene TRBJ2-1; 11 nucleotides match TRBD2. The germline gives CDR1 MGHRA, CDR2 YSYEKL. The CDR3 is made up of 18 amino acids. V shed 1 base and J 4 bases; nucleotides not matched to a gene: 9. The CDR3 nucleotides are TGCGCCAGCAGCCAAGGCGGGGCTAGCGGGGGGAGGTACAATGAGCAGTTCTTC. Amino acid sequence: CASSQGGASGGRYNEQFF.

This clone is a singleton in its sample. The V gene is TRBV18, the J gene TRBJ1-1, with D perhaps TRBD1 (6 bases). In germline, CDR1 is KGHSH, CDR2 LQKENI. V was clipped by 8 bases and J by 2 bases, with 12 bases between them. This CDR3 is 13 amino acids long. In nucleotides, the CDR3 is TGTGCCAGCAGCACAGGGACAAACACTGAAGCTTTCTTT. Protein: CASSTGTNTEAFF.

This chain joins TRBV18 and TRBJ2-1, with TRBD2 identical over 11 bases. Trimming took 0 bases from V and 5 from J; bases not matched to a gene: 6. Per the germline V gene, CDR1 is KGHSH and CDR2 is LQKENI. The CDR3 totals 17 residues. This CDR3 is CASSPPSLAGGNNEQFF. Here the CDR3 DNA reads TGTGCCAGCTCACCACCAAGTCTAGCGGGAGGAAACAATGAGCAGTTCTTC.